A selection of T cell receptor beta chains follows, all from one sample in a study of cytomegalovirus exposure and HLA in healthy donors. The assay was immunoSEQ multiplex PCR, and TCRdb's table has in-frame clones only and misses some. This sample yields over 200,000 clones, of which approximately 82% are seen a single time; about 0.58% belongs to the top ten. Sequenced sample: PBMCs. The receptors originated from a woman aged 40 to 50 in good health and CMV-seronegative. Each CDR3 is given with its conserved first and last residue. D genes are given only for firm matches. Not every row has a clone size; where given, it reads once, few, many or a size class.

j_gene: TRBJ2-7; abundance: -; v_gene: TRBV6-6; d_gene: TRBD1; CDR3nt: TGTGCCAGTGCACGGGACAGGGGAGACTACGAGCAGTACTTC; CDR3aa: CASARDRGDYEQYF
j_gene: TRBJ1-1; abundance: -; v_gene: TRBV7-6; d_gene: -; CDR3nt: TGTGCCAGCAGCTTAGACAGGGCGGGTGAAGCTTTCTTT; CDR3aa: CASSLDRAGEAFF
j_gene: TRBJ1-5; abundance: -; v_gene: TRBV29-1; d_gene: -; CDR3nt: TGCAGCTTTTCCGACAGCTCTAATCAGCCCCAGCATTTT; CDR3aa: CSFSDSSNQPQHF
j_gene: TRBJ1-6; abundance: many; v_gene: TRBV30; d_gene: TRBD1; CDR3nt: TGTGCCTGGAGTGGTGGGACAGTTAATTCACCCCTCCACTTT; CDR3aa: CAWSGGTVNSPLHF
j_gene: TRBJ1-1; abundance: -; v_gene: TRBV5-1; d_gene: -; CDR3nt: TGCGCCAGCACTCGTGGGTGGGGCCTCCTGAACACTGAAGCTTTCTTT; CDR3aa: CASTRGWGLLNTEAFF
j_gene: TRBJ2-1; abundance: -; v_gene: TRBV6-4; d_gene: -; CDR3nt: TGTGCCAGCAGCGCGCAGGGGGGCTCCTACAATGAGCAGTTCTTC; CDR3aa: CASSAQGGSYNEQFF
j_gene: TRBJ1-1; abundance: few; v_gene: TRBV30; d_gene: -; CDR3nt: TGTGCCTGGAGTATGGGGCCCACTGAAGCTTTCTTT; CDR3aa: CAWSMGPTEAFF
j_gene: TRBJ1-1; abundance: -; v_gene: TRBV7-3; d_gene: -; CDR3nt: TGTGCCAGCAGTCTAACAGGGAACACTGAAGCTTTCTTT; CDR3aa: CASSLTGNTEAFF
j_gene: TRBJ1-2; abundance: -; v_gene: TRBV30; d_gene: -; CDR3nt: TGTGCGGGAGGGGCAGGACCAGGAGTCTATGGCTACACCTTC; CDR3aa: CAGGAGPGVYGYTF
j_gene: TRBJ1-5; abundance: few; v_gene: TRBV19; d_gene: -; CDR3nt: TGTGCCAGTAGTTCACAGGGATTCAATCAGCCCCAGCATTTT; CDR3aa: CASSSQGFNQPQHF
j_gene: TRBJ1-4; abundance: -; v_gene: TRBV18; d_gene: TRBD1; CDR3nt: TGTGCCAGCTCACCAAACGGAGGACAGGCTGAAAAACTGTTTTTT; CDR3aa: CASSPNGGQAEKLFF
j_gene: TRBJ2-3; abundance: once; v_gene: TRBV7-3; d_gene: TRBD1; CDR3nt: TGTGCCAGCAGCTTCCAGGGGGCGTCCGATACGCAGTATTTT; CDR3aa: CASSFQGASDTQYF
j_gene: TRBJ2-3; abundance: -; v_gene: TRBV7-9; d_gene: -; CDR3nt: TGTGCCAGCAGCTTTAGCGCGGATACGCAGTATTTT; CDR3aa: CASSFSADTQYF
j_gene: TRBJ1-1; abundance: -; v_gene: TRBV5-6; d_gene: -; CDR3nt: TGTGCCAGCAGCTTGGATCTGCAGGGGTGGACTGAAGCTTTCTTT; CDR3aa: CASSLDLQGWTEAFF
j_gene: TRBJ1-4; abundance: -; v_gene: TRBV9; d_gene: -; CDR3nt: TGTGCCAGCAGCCCTCAAGGGGTGCTGTCGGAGGAAAAACTGTTTTTT; CDR3aa: CASSPQGVLSEEKLFF
j_gene: TRBJ2-3; abundance: -; v_gene: TRBV14; d_gene: -; CDR3nt: TGTGCCAGCAGTCGGACTGGACTAACGCTGGATACGCAGTATTTT; CDR3aa: CASSRTGLTLDTQYF
j_gene: TRBJ1-1; abundance: -; v_gene: TRBV6-5; d_gene: -; CDR3nt: TGTGCCAGCAGTTACGGGCAGCCATTTGAAGCTTTCTTT; CDR3aa: CASSYGQPFEAFF
j_gene: TRBJ1-5; abundance: once; v_gene: TRBV28; d_gene: -; CDR3nt: TGTGCCACCAATGGCGGGCAGGGGCCCAGTCAGCCCCAGCATTTT; CDR3aa: CATNGGQGPSQPQHF
j_gene: TRBJ2-7; abundance: -; v_gene: TRBV25-1; d_gene: -; CDR3nt: TGTGCCAGCAGTGCCCACTACGAGCAGTACTTC; CDR3aa: CASSAHYEQYF
j_gene: TRBJ2-3; abundance: once; v_gene: TRBV7-9; d_gene: TRBD2; CDR3nt: TGTGCCAGCAGCTTGGGGGTCCTAGCGGGGGCGGTTCTCACAGATACGCAGTATTTT; CDR3aa: CASSLGVLAGAVLTDTQYF
j_gene: TRBJ2-7; abundance: -; v_gene: TRBV7-2; d_gene: -; CDR3nt: TGTGCCAGCAGCCCGACCGCCAGGGCGCGCCTTAGTGAGCAGTACTTC; CDR3aa: CASSPTARARLSEQYF
j_gene: TRBJ2-3; abundance: -; v_gene: TRBV28; d_gene: -; CDR3nt: TGTGCCACCTCTAGCACAGATACGCAGTATTTT; CDR3aa: CATSSTDTQYF
j_gene: TRBJ1-6; abundance: -; v_gene: TRBV19; d_gene: -; CDR3nt: TGTGCCAGTAATTACAGGGATAATTCACCCCTCCACTTT; CDR3aa: CASNYRDNSPLHF
j_gene: TRBJ2-2; abundance: once; v_gene: TRBV9; d_gene: -; CDR3nt: TGTGCCAGCGGATCGGGACAGGAGCTCGGGAGGTGGACCGGGGAGCTGTTTTTT; CDR3aa: CASGSGQELGRWTGELFF
j_gene: TRBJ2-3; abundance: -; v_gene: TRBV29-1; d_gene: -; CDR3nt: TGCAGCGTTAATAGCCTCGGTGGAGATACGCAGTATTTT; CDR3aa: CSVNSLGGDTQYF
j_gene: TRBJ1-2; abundance: -; v_gene: TRBV27; d_gene: -; CDR3nt: TGTGCCAGCAGCCAGGGTTCAGCGGGCTATGGCTACACCTTC; CDR3aa: CASSQGSAGYGYTF
j_gene: TRBJ2-1; abundance: -; v_gene: TRBV19; d_gene: -; CDR3nt: TGTGCCAGTAATCTAAGAGGCCCAAACAATGAGCAGTTCTTC; CDR3aa: CASNLRGPNNEQFF
j_gene: TRBJ1-5; abundance: -; v_gene: TRBV4-1; d_gene: -; CDR3nt: TGCGCCAGCAGCCAAGTGGGGGGGGTGGGTCAGCCCCAGCATTTT; CDR3aa: CASSQVGGVGQPQHF